This TCR beta chain was identified during a study of graft-versus-host responses after intestinal transplantation. Study conclusions and caveats: Recipient marrow contained GvH clones, some of which appeared first in ileum or blood.

The CDR3 is made up of 17 amino acids. Germline CDR1 and CDR2: SGHTA and FQGNSA. Trimming took 0 bases from V and 2 from J, leaving 17 bases between them. Method: immunoSEQ multiplex PCR; TCRdb's copy keeps in-frame clones and lacks some. The sample has more than 55,000 clones; roughly 90% are singletons. A remark on this clone: Its matching antigen is unknown.

V usage is TRBV7-2 and J usage is TRBJ2-7; D might be TRBD2 (6 bases). The origin of this receptor is a human patient who received an intestinal transplant, so some T cells may come from the graft donor. The source was PBMCs, collected 26 days after transplant. The CDR3 DNA is TGTGCCAGCAGCTTAGCAAGCGGCGGACTACCGACCTACGAGCAGTACTTC. Translating gives CASSLASGGLPTYEQYF. Together with reference TRBV7-2 and TRBJ2-7, the CDR3 gives the full variable domain: GAGVSQSPSNKVTEKGKDVELRCDPISGHTALYWYRQSLGQGLEFLIYFQGNSAPDKSGLPSDRFSAERTGGSVSTLTIQRTQQEDSAVYLCASSLASGGLPTYEQYFGPGTRLTVT.